This T cell receptor (beta chain) was sequenced in a study of blood T cell repertoires in COVID-19. About the research overall: From T cells, B-cell-depleted T cells, or PBMCs came the material, which was cDNA or gDNA.

Germline V gives CDR1 SGHTA, CDR2 FQGNSA. The trim removed 4 bases at V and 5 bases at J, leaving 11 bases unmatched. This CDR3 has 16 residues. Sequenced by immunoSEQ multiplex PCR; TCRdb stores in-frame clones only, minus some. The sample yields more than 300,000 clones, roughly 86% seen once. This clone has just a few counts. The source material was peripheral blood. The receptor's source is a woman in her 30s with COVID-19, enrolled during active disease. The V call is TRBV7-2, the J call TRBJ2-7; 10 bases align to TRBD2. The CDR3 here is CASSSLRLAGDNEQYF. In nucleotides, the CDR3 is TGTGCCAGCAGCTCTCTACGACTAGCGGGTGATAACGAGCAGTACTTC.